The 20 T cell receptor beta chains below come from one sample, sequenced in a study of OX40 agonist ivuxolimab in advanced cancers. The assay was immunoSEQ multiplex PCR, and TCRdb's table has in-frame clones only and misses some. The sample includes tens of thousands of clones, roughly 92% seen only once; the top ten take 2.2%. The sequencing here drew on CD4+ or CD8+ T cells sorted from blood, taken in a trial of the OX40 agonist ivuxolimab. These receptors all come from an adult with an advanced solid tumor such as melanoma, head and neck, liver or kidney cancer.

This chain joins TRBV18 and TRBJ1-1; D is unresolved. The germline gives CDR1 KGHSH, CDR2 LQKENI. The CDR3 totals 12 residues. V lost 2 bases and J 4 bases, leaving 5 bases between the germline ends. This CDR3 is CASSPGPTEAFF. The CDR3 bases are TGTGCCAGCTCACCAGGGCCCACTGAAGCTTTCTTT.

V is TRBV19 and J is TRBJ2-7; TRBD2 agrees at 7 bases. CDR1 and CDR2 from the germline V gene are LNHDA and SQIVND (reference sequence). The CDR3 totals 14 residues. The junction had 3 bases not matched to a gene; V was cut back by 2 bases and J by 2 bases. CDR3 nucleotide sequence: TGTGCCAGTAGTATATCTGGGGGGGCCTACGAGCAGTACTTC. It translates to CASSISGGAYEQYF.

This rearrangement joins TRBV5-1 to TRBJ2-1; 10 bases are shared with TRBD2. Trimming took 4 bases from V and 3 from J; bases not matched to a gene: 7. CDR1 and CDR2 from the germline V gene are SGHRS and YFSETQ. The CDR3 runs 16 residues. CDR3 sequence: CASSPQASGSYNEQFF. CDR3 DNA sequence: TGCGCCAGCAGCCCTCAAGCTAGCGGGAGCTACAATGAGCAGTTCTTC.

V gene TRBV7-7 combines with J gene TRBJ2-1; possibly TRBD2 for D (6 bases). This CDR3 region has 15 residues. V lost 1 base and J lost 4, with 11 bases in between. CDR1 is SSHAT, CDR2 FNYEAQ, per germline (reference sequence). This CDR3 is CASSLDGGKYNEQFF. CDR3 bases: TGTGCCAGCAGCTTAGACGGCGGGAAGTACAATGAGCAGTTCTTC.

The V gene is TRBV7-6, the J gene TRBJ2-1, with 14 bases lining up with TRBD2. The CDR3 consists of 15 residues. Germline CDR1 SGHVS, CDR2 FNYEAQ. V was clipped by 8 bases and J by 10 bases; unmatched bases: 10. The CDR3, as DNA: TGTGCCAGCTCTCCAAGGACTAGCGGGAGGCAGGAGCAGTTCTTC. This encodes CASSPRTSGRQEQFF.

The gene calls are TRBV19 and TRBJ2-3; no definite D call. This CDR3 region has 14 residues. Between the trimmed V and J ends, which lost 7 bases and 3 bases, there was a span of 14 bases. Looked up from germline, CDR1 is LNHDA and CDR2 is SQIVND (reference sequence). In DNA form, the CDR3 reads TGTGCCAGTAAGGTAACAGTCAGGACAGATACGCAGTATTTT. Its protein product is CASKVTVRTDTQYF.

V gene TRBV7-2 combines with J gene TRBJ2-3, with D unclear. Trimming took 3 bases from V and 2 from J, leaving 9 bases between them. Germline values: CDR1 SGHTA, CDR2 FQGNSA. The CDR3 has 14 amino acids. The CDR3 loop reads CASSFAESTDTQYF. In DNA form, the CDR3 reads TGTGCCAGCAGCTTCGCGGAATCCACAGATACGCAGTATTTT.

V gene TRBV7-2 combines with J gene TRBJ2-7; D unresolved. Trimming shortened V by 8 bases and J by 0 bases, and 11 bases separated the two germline ends. The germline gives CDR1 SGHTA, CDR2 FQGNSA. This CDR3 spans 13 amino acids. CDR3 nucleotides: TGTGCCAGCCATATTGGCGCCTCCTACGAGCAGTACTTC. This codes for CASHIGASYEQYF.

The rearrangement links TRBV6-5 to TRBJ2-5; D call uncertain. The CDR3 is made up of 14 amino acids. The V end was cut by 6 bases, the J end by 4 bases, with 15 bases between. The V gene's germline CDR1 is MNHEY and CDR2 SVGAGI. CDR3 bases: TGTGCCAGCAGATATCCTCAGTGGGGAGAGACCCAGTACTTC. This encodes CASRYPQWGETQYF.

The chain joins TRBV7-2 to TRBJ2-3; 9 nucleotides line up with TRBD2. With 1 base clipped from V and 4 bases from J, the junction kept 3 bases outside the gene matches. The CDR3 has 15 amino acids. Looked up from germline, CDR1 is SGHTA and CDR2 is FQGNSA. The CDR3 here is CASSLVGTSSDTQYF. The CDR3 DNA reads TGTGCCAGCAGCTTAGTGGGGACTAGCTCAGATACGCAGTATTTT.

The chain joins TRBV2 to TRBJ1-2; D is unresolved. V lost 4 bases and J lost 5, with 17 bases in between. This CDR3 is 15 amino acids long. Germline V gives CDR1 SNHLY, CDR2 FYNNEI. The CDR3 sequence: CASSGNQPNIYGYTF. The CDR3 DNA reads TGTGCCAGCAGTGGGAACCAACCCAACATATATGGCTACACCTTC.

V gene TRBV28 combines with J gene TRBJ2-7; 12 positions agree with TRBD2. The CDR3 covers 16 residues. Unmatched junction bases numbered 7, after V lost 5 bases and J lost 2 bases. Germline values: CDR1 MDHEN, CDR2 SYDVKM. CDR3 residues: CASSTSGGPVTYEQYF. The CDR3 DNA sequence: TGTGCCAGCAGTACTAGCGGGGGGCCCGTTACCTACGAGCAGTACTTC.

This clone was counted between two and nine times. The chain couples TRBV11-3 to TRBJ2-7, with TRBD2 matching over 13 bases. Germline V gene lookup returns CDR1 SGHNT and CDR2 YENEEA. The CDR3 spans 15 residues. V shed 5 bases and J 6 bases; nucleotides not matched to a gene: 7. CDR3 in amino acids: CASSTGLAGVTEQYF. The CDR3 DNA reads TGTGCCAGCAGCACTGGACTAGCGGGAGTTACCGAGCAGTACTTC. The full variable domain, completed using reference TRBV11-3 and TRBJ2-7, is EAGVVQSPRYKIIEKKQPVAFWCNPISGHNTLYWYLQNLGQGPELLIRYENEEAVDDSQLPKDRFSAERLKGVDSTLKIQPAELGDSAVYLCASSTGLAGVTEQYFGPGTRLTVT.

The rearrangement links TRBV7-9 to TRBJ2-7, with D perhaps assigned TRBD1 or TRBD2 (5 bases each). Germline loops: CDR1 SEHNR, CDR2 FQNEAQ (reference sequence). This CDR3 is 13 amino acids long. V was shortened by 5 bases and J by 6 bases, with 14 bases between the two germline ends. The DNA for the CDR3 is TGTGCCAGCAGCCGGGACCCAGTGGGCGAGCAGTACTTC. Residues: CASSRDPVGEQYF.

The rearrangement links TRBV5-1 to TRBJ1-6; D call uncertain. The CDR3 is made up of 17 amino acids. The germline CDR1 and CDR2 sequences are SGHRS and YFSETQ. Trimming took off 0 bases at V and 0 bases at J, with 10 bases between the two ends. As DNA, the CDR3 is TGCGCCAGCAGCTTGGACAGTCCGAGCTCCTATAATTCACCCCTCCACTTT. This translates into CASSLDSPSSYNSPLHF.

The rearrangement joins TRBV10-2 to TRBJ2-7; 7 bases are shared with TRBD1. CDR1 and CDR2 from the germline V gene are WSHSY and SAAADI. This CDR3 region has 15 residues. Unmatched junction bases numbered 11, after V lost 5 bases and J lost 4 bases. The CDR3 DNA sequence: TGCGCCAGCAGTAGACCGGGACAGTCGCTATACGAGCAGTACTTC. Its translation: CASSRPGQSLYEQYF.

This clone came up once. The gene calls are TRBV28 and TRBJ2-4, with 9 positions matching TRBD1. J was trimmed by 4 bases and V by 6 bases; bases with no gene match: 7. Germline CDR1 and CDR2: MDHEN and SYDVKM. The length of the CDR3 is 15 residues. The CDR3, as DNA: TGTGCCAGCAGCCAACCGGGACAGGGTAAAAACATTCAGTACTTC. It is translated as CASSQPGQGKNIQYF.

Of note for this clone: This sample also contains other DNA sequences that code for the same CDR3. The V gene is TRBV18, the J gene TRBJ1-1; a weak D match, TRBD1 (5 bases). Between the trimmed V and J ends, which lost 3 bases and 3 bases, there was a span of 8 bases. Per germline, CDR1 KGHSH and CDR2 LQKENI. The CDR3 sequence is 13 residues long. The CDR3 sequence is CASSPGGDTEAFF. In DNA, the CDR3 is TGTGCCAGCTCACCCGGGGGGGACACTGAAGCTTTCTTT.

This chain connects TRBV4-1 to TRBJ2-2; D perhaps matches TRBD1 (7 bases). The CDR3 consists of 15 residues. V was shortened by 4 bases and J by 5 bases, with 14 bases between the two germline ends. Looked up from germline, CDR1 is MGHRA and CDR2 is YSYEKL. The CDR3 region has the DNA TGCGCCAGCAGCCGGGGGGACAGAGAGACCGGGGAGCTGTTTTTT. Residues: CASSRGDRETGELFF.

The rearrangement uses TRBV29-1 and TRBJ1-1; tentative D call: TRBD1 (6 bases). The CDR3 totals 13 residues. V lost 4 bases and J lost 3, with 12 bases in between. The germline CDR1 and CDR2 sequences are SQVTM and ANQGSEA. The CDR3 loop is CSVVTGQYTEAFF. The DNA for the CDR3 is TGCAGCGTTGTAACAGGGCAGTACACTGAAGCTTTCTTT.